The entry that follows covers one T cell receptor beta chain sequence. Its specificity is not known. Data came from immunoSEQ multiplex PCR; TCRdb stores just in-frame clones and leaves some out. The sample has a few hundred thousand clones; roughly 92% are singletons. This sample stems from a study of brain T cells in children with intractable seizures. Study-level findings and limits: Only CDR3 sequence similarity suggested viral specificity, without known HCMV serostatus. Pre- and post-surgery blood differed in depth, so pre-surgery absences may be undersampling.

Time point meaning: blood from clinic visit 5 months post-surgery; TSC patient then seizure free. Surgery cases with the highest brain T cell transcript signatures were chosen for sequencing. At least one anti-epileptic drug was given before surgery. This CDR3 has 19 amino acids. J was trimmed by 3 bases and V by 2 bases; bases with no gene match: 18. Germline CDR1 and CDR2: MNHEY and SMNVEV (reference sequence). This TCR was sampled from a boy younger than two with tuberous sclerosis and intractable seizures. V usage is TRBV27 and J usage is TRBJ2-7, with 8 bases aligning to TRBD2. The starting material was peripheral blood, obtained 4 to 6 months after surgery. The CDR3 nucleotides are TGTGCCAGCAGTTTAATGAGCCTAGGGGCTAGCGGGTGGATCTACGAGCAGTACTTC. It codes for CASSLMSLGASGWIYEQYF.